This T cell receptor (beta chain) was observed in a study of T cell responses to AZD1222 COVID-19 vaccine. Study-wide results and limits: Spike-specific TCR breadth and depth were elevated following two AZD1222 doses. The repertoires were collected only after the peak T cell response. There were mostly white British donors and more females than males, and clonal diversity was possibly underestimated. Along spike, vaccine-associated CD4 TCRs were found throughout, with dominance at 160-218 and 743-854.

V lost 5 bases to trimming and J lost 7 bases, with 14 bases between them. Germline CDR1 reads MNHEY; CDR2 reads SMNVEV (reference sequence). This CDR3 spans 13 amino acids. Data came from immunoSEQ multiplex PCR; TCRdb stores just in-frame clones and leaves some out. The data hold 80,000 to 95,000 clones, with about 90% observed a single time. Turning to this clone: The antigen is undetermined.

This TCR was recovered from an adult in good health. The rearrangement uses TRBV27 and TRBJ1-2; D may be TRBD1 (6 bases). The sample in question was peripheral blood, obtained on day 0 of AZD1222 vaccination. CDR3 nucleotides: TGTGCCAGCAGTCTTGGACAGAATCGTGGCTACACCTTC. It specifies CASSLGQNRGYTF.